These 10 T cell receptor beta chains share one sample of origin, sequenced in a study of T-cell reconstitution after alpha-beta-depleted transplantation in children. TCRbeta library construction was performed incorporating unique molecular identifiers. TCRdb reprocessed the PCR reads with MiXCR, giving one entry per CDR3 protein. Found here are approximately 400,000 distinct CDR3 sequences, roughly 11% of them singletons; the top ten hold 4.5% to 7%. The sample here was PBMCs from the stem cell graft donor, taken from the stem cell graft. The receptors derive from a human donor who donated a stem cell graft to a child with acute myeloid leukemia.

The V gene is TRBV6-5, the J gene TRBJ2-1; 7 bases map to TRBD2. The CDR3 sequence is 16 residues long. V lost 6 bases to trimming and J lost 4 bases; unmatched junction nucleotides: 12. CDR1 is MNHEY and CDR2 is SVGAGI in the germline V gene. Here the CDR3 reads CASSSSGRGPYNEQFF. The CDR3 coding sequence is TGTGCCAGCAGCTCCTCGGGGAGGGGACCATACAATGAGCAGTTCTTC.

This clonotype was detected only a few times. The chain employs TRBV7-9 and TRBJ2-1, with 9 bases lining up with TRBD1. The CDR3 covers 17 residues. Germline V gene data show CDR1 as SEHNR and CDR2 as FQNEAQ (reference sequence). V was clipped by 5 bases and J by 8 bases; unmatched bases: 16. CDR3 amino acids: CASSQTAHGTGLDEQFF. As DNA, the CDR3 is TGTGCCAGCAGCCAAACGGCTCACGGGACAGGGTTGGATGAGCAGTTCTTC.

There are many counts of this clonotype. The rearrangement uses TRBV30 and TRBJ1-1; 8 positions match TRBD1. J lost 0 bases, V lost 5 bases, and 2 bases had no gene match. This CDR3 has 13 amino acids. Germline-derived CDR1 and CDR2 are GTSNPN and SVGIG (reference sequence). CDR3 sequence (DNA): TGTGCCTGGGACAGGGGTTTGAACACTGAAGCTTTCTTT. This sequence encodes CAWDRGLNTEAFF.

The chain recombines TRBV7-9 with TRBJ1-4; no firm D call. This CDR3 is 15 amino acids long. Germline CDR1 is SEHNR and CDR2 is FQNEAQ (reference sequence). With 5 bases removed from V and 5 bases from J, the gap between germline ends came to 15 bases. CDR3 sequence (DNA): TGTGCCAGCAGCCTCCTTGATGGCCAAAATGAAAAACTGTTTTTT. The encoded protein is CASSLLDGQNEKLFF. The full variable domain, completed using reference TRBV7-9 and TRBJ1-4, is DTGVSQNPRHKITKRGQNVTFRCDPISEHNRLYWYRQTLGQGPEFLTYFQNEAQLEKSRLLSDRFSAERPKGSFSTLEIQRTEQGDSAMYLCASSLLDGQNEKLFFGSGTQLSVL.

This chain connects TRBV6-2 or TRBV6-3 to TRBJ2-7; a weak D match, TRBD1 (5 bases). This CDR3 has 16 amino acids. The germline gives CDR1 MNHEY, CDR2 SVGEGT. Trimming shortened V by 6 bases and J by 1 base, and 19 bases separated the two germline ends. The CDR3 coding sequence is TGTGCCAGCAGCCCATCTCCAGGGTCTCGATCCTACGAGCAGTACGTC. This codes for CASSPSPGSRSYEQYV.

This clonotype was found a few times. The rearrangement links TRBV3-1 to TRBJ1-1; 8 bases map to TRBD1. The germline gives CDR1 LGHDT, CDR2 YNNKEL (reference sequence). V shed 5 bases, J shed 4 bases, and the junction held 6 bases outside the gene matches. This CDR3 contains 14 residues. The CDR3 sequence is CASSGQGIGTEAFF. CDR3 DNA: TGTGCCAGCAGCGGACAGGGTATAGGCACTGAAGCTTTCTTT.

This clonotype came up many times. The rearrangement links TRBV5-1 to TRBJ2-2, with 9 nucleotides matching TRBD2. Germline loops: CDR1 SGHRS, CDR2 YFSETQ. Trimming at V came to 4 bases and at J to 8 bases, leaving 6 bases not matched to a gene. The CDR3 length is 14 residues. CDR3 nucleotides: TGCGCCAGCAGCCCGGGGACTAGCTTGGGGGAGCTGTTTTTT. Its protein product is CASSPGTSLGELFF.

The CDR3 loop is CASSVAPPGELFF. In nucleotides, the CDR3 is TGCGCCAGCAGCGTAGCACCGCCCGGGGAGCTGTTTTTT. The chain carries TRBV5-1 and TRBJ2-2; D not resolved. Germline CDR1 SGHRS, CDR2 YFSETQ. Trimming cost V 4 bases and J 6 bases, with 10 bases left between them. The CDR3 sequence is 13 residues long. Supplemented by reference TRBV5-1 and TRBJ2-2, the full variable domain reads KAGVTQTPRYLIKTRGQQVTLSCSPISGHRSVSWYQQTPGQGLQFLFEYFSETQRNKGNFPGRFSGRQFSNSRSEMNVSTLELGDSALYLCASSVAPPGELFFGEGSRLTVL.

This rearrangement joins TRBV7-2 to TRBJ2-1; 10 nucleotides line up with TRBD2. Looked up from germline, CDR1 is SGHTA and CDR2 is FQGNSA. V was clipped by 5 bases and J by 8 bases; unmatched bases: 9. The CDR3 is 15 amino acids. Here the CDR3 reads CASSPTSGVWYEQFF. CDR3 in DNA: TGTGCCAGCAGCCCTACTAGCGGGGTTTGGTATGAGCAGTTCTTC.

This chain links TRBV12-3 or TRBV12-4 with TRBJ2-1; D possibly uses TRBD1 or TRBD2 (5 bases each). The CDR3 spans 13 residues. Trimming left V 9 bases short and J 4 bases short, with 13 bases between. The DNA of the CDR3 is TGTGCCAGTGGGGGTAGTGGGTACAATGAGCAGTTCTTC. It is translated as CASGGSGYNEQFF.